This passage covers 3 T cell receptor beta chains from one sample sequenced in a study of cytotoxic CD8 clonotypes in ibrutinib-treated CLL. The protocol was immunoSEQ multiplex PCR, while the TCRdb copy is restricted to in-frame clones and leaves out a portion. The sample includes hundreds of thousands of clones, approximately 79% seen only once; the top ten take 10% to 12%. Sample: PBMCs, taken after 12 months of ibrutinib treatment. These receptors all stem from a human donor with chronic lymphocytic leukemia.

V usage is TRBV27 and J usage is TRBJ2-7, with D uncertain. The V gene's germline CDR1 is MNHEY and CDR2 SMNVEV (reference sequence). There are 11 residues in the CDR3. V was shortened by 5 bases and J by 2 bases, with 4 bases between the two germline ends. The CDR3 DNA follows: TGTGCCAGCAGTCTCGCCTACGAGCAGTACTTC. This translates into CASSLAYEQYF.

The CDR3 bases are TGCGCCAGCAGCGCGGGCGCGGGAGCCGGGGAGCTGTTTTTT. Its protein is CASSAGAGAGELFF. V is TRBV5-1 and J is TRBJ2-2, with TRBD2 matching 7 bases. V lost 4 bases and J lost 6; bases outside the gene matches: 6. The CDR3 is 14 residues long. Germline loops: CDR1 SGHRS, CDR2 YFSETQ.

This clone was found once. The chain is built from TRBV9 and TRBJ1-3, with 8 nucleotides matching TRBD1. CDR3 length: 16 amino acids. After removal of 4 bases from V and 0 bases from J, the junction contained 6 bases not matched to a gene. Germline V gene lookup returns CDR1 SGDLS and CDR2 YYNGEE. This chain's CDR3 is CASSKQGGTSGNTIYF. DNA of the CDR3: TGTGCCAGCAGCAAACAGGGGGGAACCTCTGGAAACACCATATATTTT.